A single sample gave rise to the 22 T cell receptor beta chains below, sequenced in a study of blood T cell repertoires in COVID-19. Assay used: immunoSEQ multiplex PCR; TCRdb lists only in-frame clones, some missing. The table records about 140,000 clones, about 86% of them present only once. The sample comprised peripheral blood. The origin of the receptors is an older woman with acute or convalescent COVID-19.

J is TRBJ2-1 and V is TRBV18, with TRBD1 matching over 7 bases. The CDR3 has 14 residues. The ends lost 7 bases at V and 4 bases at J; junction bases unmatched: 7. Looked up from germline, CDR1 is KGHSH and CDR2 is LQKENI. This CDR3 is CASLGDRSYNEQFF. CDR3 DNA sequence: TGTGCCAGCTTGGGGGACAGAAGTTACAATGAGCAGTTCTTC. The variable domain in full, completed from reference TRBV18 and TRBJ2-1, reads NAGVMQNPRHLVRRRGQEARLRCSPMKGHSHVYWYRQLPEEGLKFMVYLQKENIIDESGMPKERFSAEFPKEGPSILRIQQVVRGDSAAYFCASLGDRSYNEQFFGPGTRLTVL.

The chain couples TRBV9 to TRBJ2-5; perhaps TRBD2 as D (7 bases). The CDR3 runs to 13 residues. Trimming cost V 10 bases and J 5 bases, with 18 bases left between them. From germline, CDR1 is SGDLS and CDR2 YYNGEE. CDR3 nucleotides: TGTGCCGGGGCCGGGGGGCCAGGGGAGACCCAGTACTTC. Protein product: CAGAGGPGETQYF.

A few counts support this clone. The chain is built from TRBV5-4 and TRBJ1-6; D unresolved. There are 13 residues in the CDR3. Germline V CDR1 and CDR2: SGHNT, YYREEE (reference sequence). Trimming stripped 4 bases from V and 8 bases from J, with 10 bases between. The CDR3 reads CASSKERDSPLHF. The CDR3 DNA sequence: TGTGCCAGCAGCAAGGAACGGGATTCACCCCTCCACTTT.

Only a few counts were recorded for this clone. V is TRBV28 and J is TRBJ2-7; 8 positions agree with TRBD2. CDR3 length equals 14 residues. J lost 3 bases, V lost 4 bases, and 5 bases had no gene match. The germline V gene has CDR1 MDHEN and CDR2 SYDVKM. CDR3 loop: CASSWGAGVYEQYF. CDR3 DNA sequence: TGTGCCAGCAGTTGGGGAGCGGGGGTCTACGAGCAGTACTTC.

The chain uses TRBV3-1 (or the pseudogene TRBV3-2) and TRBJ1-2; 9 bases are a match to TRBD1. V dropped 0 bases and J dropped 1; count of bases not matched to a gene: 12. Germline CDR1 reads LGHDT; CDR2 reads YNNKEL (reference sequence). The CDR3 consists of 19 residues. Here the CDR3 reads CASSQDWRGTGLFNYGYTF. CDR3 nucleotides: TGTGCCAGCAGCCAAGATTGGAGAGGGACAGGGCTCTTTAACTATGGCTACACCTTC.

CDR3: CASSFAGAEDTQYF. CDR3 sequence (DNA): TGTGCCAGCAGTTTCGCGGGGGCGGAAGATACGCAGTATTTT. The chain recombines TRBV28 with TRBJ2-3, with a possible D match to TRBD2 (7 bases). Deletions cut 3 bases from V and 5 bases from J, with 12 bases between. Germline V gives CDR1 MDHEN, CDR2 SYDVKM. The length of the CDR3 is 14 residues.

The chain uses TRBV3-1 (or the pseudogene TRBV3-2) and TRBJ1-2; perhaps TRBD1 as D (5 bases). V gave up 4 bases and J gave up 2 bases, with 8 bases separating them. The germline gives CDR1 LGHDT, CDR2 YNNKEL (reference sequence). This CDR3 region has 13 residues. The CDR3 DNA follows: TGTGCCAGCAGCCGGGAGGGGAACTATGGCTACACCTTC. Its translation is CASSREGNYGYTF.

The J gene is TRBJ2-5, the V gene TRBV5-1; 12 nucleotides line up with TRBD1. This CDR3 contains 15 residues. Unmatched junction bases numbered 6, after V lost 4 bases and J lost 5 bases. Germline V gives CDR1 SGHRS, CDR2 YFSETQ. As DNA, the CDR3 is TGCGCCAGCAGCCTCGGGACAGGGGGCGGGGAGACCCAGTACTTC. Amino acids: CASSLGTGGGETQYF.

This clone was seen only once. This chain links TRBV11-3 with TRBJ2-3, with 11 bases matching TRBD2. Germline CDR1 SGHNT, CDR2 YENEEA. The CDR3 loop spans 17 amino acids. V lost 5 bases, J lost 2 bases, and 9 bases stayed unmatched. The CDR3: CASSPGTSGAHTDTQYF. The CDR3 nucleotides are TGTGCCAGCAGCCCGGGGACTAGCGGAGCTCACACAGATACGCAGTATTTT.

The chain uses TRBV3-1 (or the pseudogene TRBV3-2) and TRBJ1-2; D remains unclear. Germline CDR1 and CDR2: LGHDT and YNNKEL (reference sequence). The V end was cut by 1 base, the J end by 2 bases, with 14 bases between. CDR3 length: 16 residues. The chain's CDR3 is CASSQGTAIINYGYTF. The DNA of the CDR3 is TGTGCCAGCAGCCAAGGAACAGCCATTATAAACTATGGCTACACCTTC.

The chain has TRBV6-5 and TRBJ1-4; maybe TRBD1 (5 bases). With 6 bases removed from V and 2 bases from J, the gap between germline ends came to 13 bases. CDR3 length: 15 residues. Germline V CDR1 and CDR2: MNHEY, SVGAGI. The CDR3 sequence is CASRWGGVTNEKLFF. The CDR3 nucleotides read TGTGCCAGCAGATGGGGGGGAGTTACTAATGAAAAACTGTTTTTT.

This chain connects TRBV30 to TRBJ1-2, with D maybe TRBD1 (6 bases). CDR1 is GTSNPN, CDR2 SVGIG, per germline (reference sequence). The CDR3 extends over 14 amino acids. Trimming removed 3 bases from V and 10 bases from J, with 21 bases in between. CDR3 region: CAWSPMDSTYSYTF. CDR3 nucleotides: TGTGCCTGGAGCCCGATGGACAGCACCTATTCCTACACCTTC.

This chain links TRBV10-3 with TRBJ2-7; a weak D match, TRBD2 (5 bases). Germline values: CDR1 ENHRY, CDR2 SYGVKD. This CDR3 region has 14 residues. Trimming took 6 bases from V and 0 from J, leaving 12 bases between them. The CDR3 DNA follows: TGTGCCATCAGGAATACCGGGAACTCCTACGAGCAGTACTTC. It specifies CAIRNTGNSYEQYF.

The rearrangement links TRBV9 to TRBJ2-1, with TRBD2 matching over 9 bases. Germline CDR1 and CDR2: SGDLS and YYNGEE. Unmatched junction bases numbered 2, after V lost 4 bases and J lost 0 bases. The CDR3 covers 15 residues. CDR3 DNA: TGTGCCAGCAGCCTTAGCGGGAGCTCCTACAATGAGCAGTTCTTC. Residues: CASSLSGSSYNEQFF.

This chain links TRBV11-3 with TRBJ2-3, with D tentatively TRBD1 (5 bases). CDR3 length: 16 amino acids. V gave up 2 bases and J gave up 4 bases, with 16 bases separating them. Per the germline V gene, CDR1 is SGHNT and CDR2 is YENEEA. CDR3 sequence reads: CASSLYSQGRPDTQYF. Written as DNA, the CDR3 is TGTGCCAGCAGCTTATATTCGCAGGGTCGTCCAGATACGCAGTATTTT. Variable domain in full (rest from reference TRBV11-3 and TRBJ2-3): EAGVVQSPRYKIIEKKQPVAFWCNPISGHNTLYWYLQNLGQGPELLIRYENEEAVDDSQLPKDRFSAERLKGVDSTLKIQPAELGDSAVYLCASSLYSQGRPDTQYFGPGTRLTVL.

This clone has at least ten counts. V is TRBV10-1 and J is TRBJ2-3, with D possibly being TRBD2 (5 bases). The CDR3 totals 14 residues. CDR1 is WNHNN, CDR2 SYGVQD, per germline (reference sequence). Trimming removed 5 bases from V and 1 base from J, with 10 bases in between. In nucleotides, the CDR3 is TGCGCCAGCAGTAGTAGCGTCGGCACAGATACGCAGTATTTT. This sequence encodes CASSSSVGTDTQYF.

The chain employs TRBV2 and TRBJ1-5; TRBD1 aligns across 10 bases. This CDR3 is 15 amino acids long. Germline trimming cut 7 bases from V and 7 bases from J; bases unmatched to any gene: 10. Germline-derived CDR1 and CDR2 are SNHLY and FYNNEI. The CDR3 loop is CASKRRGQGWQPQHF. The DNA for the CDR3 is TGTGCCAGCAAAAGGCGGGGACAGGGGTGGCAGCCCCAGCATTTT.

J is TRBJ1-3 and V is TRBV3-1 (or the pseudogene TRBV3-2); D perhaps matches TRBD1 (6 bases). The CDR3 loop spans 15 amino acids. CDR1 and CDR2 (germline): LGHDT, YNNKEL (reference sequence). Trimming stripped 3 bases from V and 0 bases from J, with 9 bases between. The CDR3 coding sequence is TGTGCCAGCAGCCAGACCAGGGGCTCTGGAAACACCATATATTTT. As protein: CASSQTRGSGNTIYF.

V gene TRBV28 combines with J gene TRBJ2-5; the match to TRBD1 covers 7 bases. The CDR3 spans 13 residues. The germline gives CDR1 MDHEN, CDR2 SYDVKM. The V gene end was trimmed by 5 bases and the J gene end by 1 base; junction bases not matched to a gene: 1. CDR3 region: CASSPGGQETQYF. As DNA, the CDR3 is TGTGCCAGCAGTCCAGGGGGCCAAGAGACCCAGTACTTC.

The genes are TRBV5-4 and TRBJ1-2; D unclear. This CDR3 has 14 amino acids. CDR1 and CDR2 (germline): SGHNT, YYREEE (reference sequence). The V gene lost 3 bases and the J gene lost 0 bases, with 9 bases spanning the gap. The CDR3: CASSSDGTNYGYTF. The CDR3 DNA follows: TGTGCCAGCAGCTCGGACGGGACTAACTATGGCTACACCTTC.

J is TRBJ2-3 and V is TRBV27; D uncertain. Trimming stripped 3 bases from V and 2 bases from J, with 9 bases between. The CDR3 spans 14 residues. CDR1 MNHEY and CDR2 SMNVEV come from the germline V gene (reference sequence). As DNA, the CDR3 is TGTGCCAGCAGTTTTAGCAAACCCACAGATACGCAGTATTTT. This sequence encodes CASSFSKPTDTQYF.

The V call is TRBV28, the J call TRBJ2-1; 10 bases map to TRBD2. J was trimmed by 10 bases and V by 8 bases; bases with no gene match: 8. The CDR3 sequence is 13 residues long. Germline lookup yields CDR1 MDHEN and CDR2 SYDVKM. CDR3 nucleotide sequence: TGTGCCAGCCTTAGCGGGGGGCGACGGGAGCAGTTCTTC. Protein product: CASLSGGRREQFF.